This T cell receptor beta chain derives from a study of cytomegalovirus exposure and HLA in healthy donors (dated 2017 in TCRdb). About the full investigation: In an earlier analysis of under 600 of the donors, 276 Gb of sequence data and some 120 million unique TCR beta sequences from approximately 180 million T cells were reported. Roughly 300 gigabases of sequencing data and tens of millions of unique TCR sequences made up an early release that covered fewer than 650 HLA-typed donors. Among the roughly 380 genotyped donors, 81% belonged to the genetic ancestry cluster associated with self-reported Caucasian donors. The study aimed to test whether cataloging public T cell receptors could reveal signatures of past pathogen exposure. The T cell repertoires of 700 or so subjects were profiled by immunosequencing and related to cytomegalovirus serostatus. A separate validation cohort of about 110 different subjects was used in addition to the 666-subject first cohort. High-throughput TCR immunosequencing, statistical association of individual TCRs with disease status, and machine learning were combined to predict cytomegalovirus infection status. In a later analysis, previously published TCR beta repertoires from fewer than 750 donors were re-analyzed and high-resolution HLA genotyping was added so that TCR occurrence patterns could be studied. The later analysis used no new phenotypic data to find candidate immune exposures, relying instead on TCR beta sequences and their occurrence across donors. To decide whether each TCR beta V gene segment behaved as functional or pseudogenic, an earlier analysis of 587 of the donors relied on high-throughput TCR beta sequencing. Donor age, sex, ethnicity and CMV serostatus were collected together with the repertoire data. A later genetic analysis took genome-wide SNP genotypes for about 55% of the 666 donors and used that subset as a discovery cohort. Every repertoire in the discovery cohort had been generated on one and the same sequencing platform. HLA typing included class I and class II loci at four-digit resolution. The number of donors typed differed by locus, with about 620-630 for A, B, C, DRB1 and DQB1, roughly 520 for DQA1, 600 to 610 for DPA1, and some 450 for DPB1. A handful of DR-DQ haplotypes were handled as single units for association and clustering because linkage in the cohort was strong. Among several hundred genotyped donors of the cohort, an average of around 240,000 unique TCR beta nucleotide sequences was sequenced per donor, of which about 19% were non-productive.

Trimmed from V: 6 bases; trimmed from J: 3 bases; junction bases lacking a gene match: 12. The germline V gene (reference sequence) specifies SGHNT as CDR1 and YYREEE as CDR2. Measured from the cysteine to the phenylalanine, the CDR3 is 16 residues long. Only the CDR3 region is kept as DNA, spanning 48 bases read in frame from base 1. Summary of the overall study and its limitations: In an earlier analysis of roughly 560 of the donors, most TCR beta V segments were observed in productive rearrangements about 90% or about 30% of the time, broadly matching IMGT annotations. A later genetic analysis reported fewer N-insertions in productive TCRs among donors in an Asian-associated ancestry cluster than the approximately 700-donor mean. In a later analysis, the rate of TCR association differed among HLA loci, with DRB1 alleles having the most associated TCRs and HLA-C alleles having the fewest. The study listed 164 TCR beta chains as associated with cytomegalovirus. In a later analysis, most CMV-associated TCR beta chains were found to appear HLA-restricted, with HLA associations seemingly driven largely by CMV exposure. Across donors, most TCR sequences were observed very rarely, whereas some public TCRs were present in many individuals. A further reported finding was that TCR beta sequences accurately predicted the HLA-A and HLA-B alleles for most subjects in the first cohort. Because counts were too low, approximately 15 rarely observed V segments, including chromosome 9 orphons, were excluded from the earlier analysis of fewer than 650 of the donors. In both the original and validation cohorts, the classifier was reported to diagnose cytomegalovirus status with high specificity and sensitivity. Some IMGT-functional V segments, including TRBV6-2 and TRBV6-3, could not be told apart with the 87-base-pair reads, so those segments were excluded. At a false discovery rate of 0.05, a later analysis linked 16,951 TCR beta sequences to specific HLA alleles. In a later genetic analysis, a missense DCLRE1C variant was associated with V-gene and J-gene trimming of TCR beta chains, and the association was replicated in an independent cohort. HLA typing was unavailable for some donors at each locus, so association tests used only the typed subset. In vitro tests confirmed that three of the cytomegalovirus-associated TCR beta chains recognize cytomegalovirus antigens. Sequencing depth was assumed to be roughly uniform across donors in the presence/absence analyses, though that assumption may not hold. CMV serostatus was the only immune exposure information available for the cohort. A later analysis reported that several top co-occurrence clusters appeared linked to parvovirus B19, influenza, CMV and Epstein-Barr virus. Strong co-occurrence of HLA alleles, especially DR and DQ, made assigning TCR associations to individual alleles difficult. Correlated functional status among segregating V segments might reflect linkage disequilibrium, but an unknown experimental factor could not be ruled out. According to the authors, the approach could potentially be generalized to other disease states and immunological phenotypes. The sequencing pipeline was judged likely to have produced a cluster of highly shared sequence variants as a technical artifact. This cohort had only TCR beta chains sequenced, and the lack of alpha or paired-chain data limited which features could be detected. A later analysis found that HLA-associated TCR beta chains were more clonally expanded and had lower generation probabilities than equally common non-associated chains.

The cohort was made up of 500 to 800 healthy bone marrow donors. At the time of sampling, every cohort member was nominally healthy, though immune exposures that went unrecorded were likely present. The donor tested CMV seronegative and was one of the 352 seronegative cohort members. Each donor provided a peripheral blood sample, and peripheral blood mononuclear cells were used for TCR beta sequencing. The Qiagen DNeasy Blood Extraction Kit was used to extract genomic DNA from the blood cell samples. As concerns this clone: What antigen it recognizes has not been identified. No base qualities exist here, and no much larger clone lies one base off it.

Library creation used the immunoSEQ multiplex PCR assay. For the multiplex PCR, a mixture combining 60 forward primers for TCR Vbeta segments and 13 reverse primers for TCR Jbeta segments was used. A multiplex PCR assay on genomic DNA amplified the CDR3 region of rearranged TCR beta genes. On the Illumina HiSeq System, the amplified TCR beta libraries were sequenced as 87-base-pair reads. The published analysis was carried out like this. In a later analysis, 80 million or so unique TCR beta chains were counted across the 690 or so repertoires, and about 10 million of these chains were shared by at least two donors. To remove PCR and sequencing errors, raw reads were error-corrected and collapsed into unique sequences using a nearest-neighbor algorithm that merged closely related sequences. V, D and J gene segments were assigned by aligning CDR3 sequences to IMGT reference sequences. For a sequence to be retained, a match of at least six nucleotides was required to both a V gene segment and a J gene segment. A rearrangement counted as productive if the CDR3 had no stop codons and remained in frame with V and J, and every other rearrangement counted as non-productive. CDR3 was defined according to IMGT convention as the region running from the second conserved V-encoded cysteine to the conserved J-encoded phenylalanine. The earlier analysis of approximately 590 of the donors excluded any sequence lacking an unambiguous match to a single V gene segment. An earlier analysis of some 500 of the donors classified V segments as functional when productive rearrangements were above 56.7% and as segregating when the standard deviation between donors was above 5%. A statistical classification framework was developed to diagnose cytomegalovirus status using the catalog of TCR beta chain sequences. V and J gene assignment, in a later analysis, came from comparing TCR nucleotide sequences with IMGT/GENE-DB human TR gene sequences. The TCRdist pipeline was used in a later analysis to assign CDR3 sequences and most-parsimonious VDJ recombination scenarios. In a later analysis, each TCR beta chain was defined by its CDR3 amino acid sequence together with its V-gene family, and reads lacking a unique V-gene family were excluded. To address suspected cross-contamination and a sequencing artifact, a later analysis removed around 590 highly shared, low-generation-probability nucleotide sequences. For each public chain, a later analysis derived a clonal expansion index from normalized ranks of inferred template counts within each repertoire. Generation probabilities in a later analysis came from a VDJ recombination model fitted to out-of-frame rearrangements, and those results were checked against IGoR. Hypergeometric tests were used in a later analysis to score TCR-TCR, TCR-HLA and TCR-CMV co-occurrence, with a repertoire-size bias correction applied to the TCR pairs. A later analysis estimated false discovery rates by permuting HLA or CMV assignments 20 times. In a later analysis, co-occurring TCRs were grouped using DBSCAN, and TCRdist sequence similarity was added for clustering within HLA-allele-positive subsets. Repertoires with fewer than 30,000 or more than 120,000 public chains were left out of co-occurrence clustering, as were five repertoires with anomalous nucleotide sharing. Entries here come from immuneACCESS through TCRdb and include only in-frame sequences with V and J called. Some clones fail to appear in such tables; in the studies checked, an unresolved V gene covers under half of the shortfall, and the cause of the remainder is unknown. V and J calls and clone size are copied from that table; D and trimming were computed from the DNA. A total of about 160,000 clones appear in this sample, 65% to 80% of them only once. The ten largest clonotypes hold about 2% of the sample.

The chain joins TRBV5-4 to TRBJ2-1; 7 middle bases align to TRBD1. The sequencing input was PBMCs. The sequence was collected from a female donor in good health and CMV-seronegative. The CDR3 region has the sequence CASTTGLGQNYNEQFF. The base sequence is TGTGCCAGCACCACCGGGCTGGGACAGAACTACAATGAGCAGTTCTTC.